This TCR beta chain was sequenced for a study of blood T cell repertoires in COVID-19. Study-wide context: Researchers got acute and convalescent COVID-19 samples from the United States, Italy and Spain. PBMCs, B-cell-depleted T cells, or T cells provided the cDNA or gDNA that made up the material.

Trimming left V 6 bases short and J 5 bases short, with 7 bases between. Per the germline V gene, CDR1 is LNHDA and CDR2 is SQIVND (reference sequence). The CDR3 contains 11 residues. Source study methods: The authors estimated nucleated cell counts from reference gene primer amplification. Using immunoSEQ multiplex PCR, the repertoire was profiled, and TCRdb retains in-frame clones only, with some absent. That table furnishes V, J and clone size, whereas the DNA furnished D and trimming. Of roughly 180,000 clones in the sample, 84% were seen once. Source material: peripheral blood. The chain carries TRBV19 and TRBJ1-1, with D perhaps TRBD1 (5 bases). This TCR derives from a man aged 35-49 years who had recovered from COVID-19. CDR3 sequence reads: CASSGGTEAFF. CDR3 nucleotide sequence: TGTGCCAGTAGCGGGGGAACTGAAGCTTTCTTT.